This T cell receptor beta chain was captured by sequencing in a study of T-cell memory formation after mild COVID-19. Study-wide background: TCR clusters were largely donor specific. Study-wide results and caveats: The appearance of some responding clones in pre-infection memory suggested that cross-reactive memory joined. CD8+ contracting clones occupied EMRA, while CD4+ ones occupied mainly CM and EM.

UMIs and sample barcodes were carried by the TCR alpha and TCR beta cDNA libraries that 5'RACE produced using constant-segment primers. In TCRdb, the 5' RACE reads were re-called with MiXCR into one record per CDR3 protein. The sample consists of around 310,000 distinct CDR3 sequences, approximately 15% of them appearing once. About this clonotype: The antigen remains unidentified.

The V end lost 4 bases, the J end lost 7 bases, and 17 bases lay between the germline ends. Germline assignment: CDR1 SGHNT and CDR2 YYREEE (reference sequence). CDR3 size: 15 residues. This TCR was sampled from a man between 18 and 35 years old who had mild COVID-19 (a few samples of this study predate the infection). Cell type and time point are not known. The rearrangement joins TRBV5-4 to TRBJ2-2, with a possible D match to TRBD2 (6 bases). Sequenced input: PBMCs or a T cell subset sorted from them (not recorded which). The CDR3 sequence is CASSPAGTLDGELFF. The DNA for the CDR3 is TGTGCCAGCAGCCCCGCCGGGACTCTGGACGGGGAGCTGTTTTTT.